This T cell receptor beta chain was found in a study of T cells after yellow fever vaccination. V lost 1 base and J 7 bases, leaving 11 bases between the germline ends. The germline CDR1 and CDR2 sequences are MGHRA and YSYEKL. CDR3 length: 13 residues. TCRdb re-derived calls from the 5' RACE reads in MiXCR, one entry per CDR3 protein. The table shows some 200,000 distinct CDR3 sequences, with around 10% occurring only once. This specimen was CD8+ T cells sorted from PBMCs, taken 15 days after the yellow fever booster vaccination. The TCR comes from a man aged 18 to 29 who received the YFV17D yellow fever vaccine. The chain has TRBV4-1 and TRBJ2-7; D remains unclear. The CDR3 bases are TGCGCCAGCAGCCAAGCTAGAGGTCGGGAGCAGTACTTC. Translated, it gives CASSQARGREQYF.